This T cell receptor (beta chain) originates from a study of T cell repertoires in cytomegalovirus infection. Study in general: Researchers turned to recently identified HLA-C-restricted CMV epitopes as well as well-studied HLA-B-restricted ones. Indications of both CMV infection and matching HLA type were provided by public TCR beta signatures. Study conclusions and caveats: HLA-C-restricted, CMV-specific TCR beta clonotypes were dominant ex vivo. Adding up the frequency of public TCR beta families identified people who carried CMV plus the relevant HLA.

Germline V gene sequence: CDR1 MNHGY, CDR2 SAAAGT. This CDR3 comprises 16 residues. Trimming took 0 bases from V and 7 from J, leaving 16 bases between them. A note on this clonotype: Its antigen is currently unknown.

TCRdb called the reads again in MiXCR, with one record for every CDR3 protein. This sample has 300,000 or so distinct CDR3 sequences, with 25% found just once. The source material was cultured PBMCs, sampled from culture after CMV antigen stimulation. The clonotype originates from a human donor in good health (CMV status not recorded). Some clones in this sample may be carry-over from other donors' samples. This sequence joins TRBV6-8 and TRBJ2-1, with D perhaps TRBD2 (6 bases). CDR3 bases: TGTGCCAGCAGTTACTCGGGGGGAGTAGTCCTAAATGAGCAGTTCTTC. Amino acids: CASSYSGGVVLNEQFF.